A single sample gave rise to the 21 T cell receptor beta chains below, sequenced in a study of identical twins. Each CDR3 protein is one row after TCRdb ran MiXCR on the 5' RACE reads. The sample has 1.5 million or so distinct CDR3 sequences; about 30% are singletons. Sequencing input: cord blood. The receptor source for this set is a newborn girl in good health.

This clonotype was counted a few times. The chain couples TRBV10-3 to TRBJ2-1; D is perhaps TRBD1 (5 bases). The V and J ends lost 2 bases and 7 bases respectively, with 9 bases between them. CDR1 and CDR2 (germline): ENHRY, SYGVKD. The CDR3 has 13 residues. The CDR3 DNA is TGTGCCATCAGTGAGGAGACAGCGAATGAGCAGTTCTTC. This translates into CAISEETANEQFF.

V is TRBV7-9 and J is TRBJ1-6; no reliable D call. Germline V gives CDR1 SEHNR, CDR2 FQNEAQ (reference sequence). This CDR3 spans 13 amino acids. Between the trimmed V and J ends, which lost 8 bases and 5 bases, there was a span of 10 bases. CDR3 bases: TGTGCCAGCGGAACCCGCGATAATTCACCCCTCCACTTT. It codes for CASGTRDNSPLHF. Full variable domain (remainder filled in from reference TRBV7-9 and TRBJ1-6): DTGVSQNPRHKITKRGQNVTFRCDPISEHNRLYWYRQTLGQGPEFLTYFQNEAQLEKSRLLSDRFSAERPKGSFSTLEIQRTEQGDSAMYLCASGTRDNSPLHFGNGTRLTVT.

This clonotype has just one count. V usage is TRBV28 and J usage is TRBJ2-3; TRBD2 matches 12 bases. The CDR3 runs to 16 residues. Looked up from germline, CDR1 is MDHEN and CDR2 is SYDVKM. V shed 5 bases, J shed 8 bases, and the junction held 11 bases outside the gene matches. In nucleotides, the CDR3 is TGTGCCAGCAGTCCCCAGACTAGCGGGAGCAGGAGTACGCAGTATTTT. Amino acid sequence: CASSPQTSGSRSTQYF.

This clonotype was detected a few times. The rearrangement uses TRBV4-1 and TRBJ2-1; tentative D call: TRBD1 (6 bases). This CDR3 is built from 16 residues. Trimming cost V 1 base and J 2 bases, with 12 bases left between them. CDR1 is MGHRA, CDR2 YSYEKL, per germline. The CDR3, as DNA: TGCGCCAGCAGCCAAGTTTCAGGGGCTACCTACAATGAGCAGTTCTTC. It translates to CASSQVSGATYNEQFF.

This clonotype was picked up a small number of times. This may stem from a read error, because a much larger clone lies one nucleotide away. The genes are TRBV29-1 and TRBJ2-3, with 9 bases lining up with TRBD2. V gave up 7 bases and J gave up 2 bases; unmatched junction bases: 7. The CDR3 is 14 residues long. Germline V lookup: CDR1 SQVTM, CDR2 ANQGSEA. The CDR3 loop is CSGLAVRSTDTQYF. CDR3 coding DNA: TGCAGCGGACTAGCGGTCCGCTCCACAGATACGCAGTATTTT.

This rearrangement joins TRBV28 to TRBJ2-2; D is ambiguous. CDR1 and CDR2 from the germline V gene are MDHEN and SYDVKM. V lost 6 bases, J lost 8 bases, and 10 bases lay in between. The CDR3 covers 12 residues. In DNA form, the CDR3 reads TGTGCCAGCAGGGCCTCGTCGGGGGAGCTGTTTTTT. This gives the protein CASRASSGELFF.

The chain carries TRBV7-2 and TRBJ1-5; no definite D call. V was shortened by 6 bases and J by 2 bases, with 11 bases between the two germline ends. The CDR3 has 14 amino acids. Germline V lookup: CDR1 SGHTA, CDR2 FQGNSA. The CDR3 sequence is CASRVDSGNQPQHF. The CDR3 DNA follows: TGTGCCAGCAGGGTAGACTCCGGCAATCAGCCCCAGCATTTT.

The V call is TRBV6-2 or TRBV6-3, the J call TRBJ1-5, with a tentative D call TRBD1 (5 bases). Trimming pared 7 bases from V and 6 bases from J, leaving 13 bases between. The CDR3 totals 13 residues. The germline gives CDR1 MNHEY, CDR2 SVGEGT. The CDR3 DNA reads TGTGCCAGCAACGGGGGTCGGACTCAGCCCCAGCATTTT. Translation: CASNGGRTQPQHF.

This clonotype was found a few times. V gene TRBV20-1 combines with J gene TRBJ2-5, with 13 bases fitting TRBD2. Germline V gene lookup returns CDR1 DFQATT and CDR2 SNEGSKA (reference sequence). The CDR3 consists of 18 residues. With 0 bases clipped from V and 2 bases from J, the junction kept 9 bases outside the gene matches. DNA of the CDR3: TGCAGTGCTAGAGATCCGACTAGCGGGGGGCCAAGGCAAGAGACCCAGTACTTC. It translates to CSARDPTSGGPRQETQYF.

The chain combines TRBV3-1 with TRBJ2-7, with TRBD2 identical over 11 bases. The end of the DNA aligns better with TRBJ2-4, so the J call may be wrong. The CDR3 sequence is 20 residues long. The V gene's germline CDR1 is LGHDT and CDR2 YNNKEL (reference sequence). The chain's CDR3 is CASSYRPSGGTFIAKNIQYF. The DNA of the CDR3 is TGTGCCAGCAGCTACAGGCCTAGCGGGGGGACCTTTATAGCCAAAAACATTCAGTACTTC.

This clonotype came up a few times. The V call is TRBV25-1, the J call TRBJ1-1, with 10 positions matching TRBD1. Germline V gives CDR1 MGHDK, CDR2 SYGVNS. With 5 bases clipped from V and 7 bases from J, the junction kept 10 bases outside the gene matches. The CDR3 is 15 amino acids. The CDR3: CASSPNRDRGYEAFF. CDR3 in DNA: TGTGCCAGCAGTCCCAACCGGGACAGGGGCTATGAAGCTTTCTTT.

The CDR3 sequence is CASSFSGLAEDTQYF. The CDR3 DNA follows: TGTGCCAGCAGCTTCTCGGGACTAGCCGAAGATACGCAGTATTTT. The chain recombines TRBV7-9 with TRBJ2-3; 9 positions match TRBD2. Germline loops: CDR1 SEHNR, CDR2 FQNEAQ (reference sequence). The V segment lost 3 bases and the J segment 5 bases; nucleotides outside the gene matches: 6. The CDR3 runs to 15 residues.

The table lists this clonotype with a few counts. This rearrangement joins TRBV29-1 to TRBJ2-3; no clear D gene. V was trimmed by 1 base and J by 0 bases, leaving 11 bases between them. The CDR3 contains 15 residues. Germline assignment: CDR1 SQVTM and CDR2 ANQGSEA. In DNA, the CDR3 is TGCAGCGTTGAAGGGGAACGGAGTAGCACAGATACGCAGTATTTT. Translation: CSVEGERSSTDTQYF.

In its sample, this clonotype was seen a few times. V usage is TRBV12-5 and J usage is TRBJ2-1; the D call may be TRBD1 or TRBD2 (5 bases each). The CDR3 contains 14 residues. Looked up from germline, CDR1 is LGHNT and CDR2 is FRNRAP. Trimming stripped 7 bases from V and 6 bases from J, with 16 bases between. The CDR3 sequence: CASAGPGRFNEQFF. In DNA, the CDR3 is TGTGCTAGTGCGGGGCCGGGCCGCTTCAATGAGCAGTTCTTC.

This chain links TRBV20-1 with TRBJ2-3; TRBD1 matches 7 bases. The CDR3 is 14 residues long. Germline lookup yields CDR1 DFQATT and CDR2 SNEGSKA (reference sequence). V shed 3 bases and J 2 bases; nucleotides not matched to a gene: 5. The CDR3, as DNA: TGCAGTGCTAGGGGACAGATCCCCACAGATACGCAGTATTTT. It specifies CSARGQIPTDTQYF.

This clonotype was seen repeatedly, ten times or more. Compared with germline, one end of the junction differs, possibly owing to a read error. The chain joins TRBV18 to TRBJ2-3; D gene unclear. Germline V gene data show CDR1 as KGHSH and CDR2 as LQKENI. The length of the CDR3 is 14 residues. CDR3 coding DNA: TGCGCCAGCAGCCCCCCTGGGGGCACAGATACGCAGTATTTT. Protein sequence: CASSPPGGTDTQYF.

This clonotype has just a few counts. This chain joins TRBV24-1 and TRBJ1-5; TRBD1 is a possible D gene (6 bases). The CDR3 extends over 14 amino acids. Looked up from germline, CDR1 is KGHDR and CDR2 is SFDVKD. The V gene lost 6 bases and the J gene lost 1 base, with 9 bases spanning the gap. The CDR3 region is CATSWGGSNQPQHF. The CDR3 DNA reads TGTGCCACCAGTTGGGGGGGCAGCAATCAGCCCCAGCATTTT.

Turning to this clonotype: Sequence at one end of the junction differs from germline and may be a read error. The chain couples TRBV6-1 to TRBJ2-7, with 13 bases fitting TRBD2. This CDR3 is 16 amino acids long. The germline gives CDR1 MNHNS, CDR2 SASEGT. CDR3: CAGSSGTSGEAYEQYF. The CDR3 nucleotides are TGTGCCGGCAGTTCCGGGACTAGCGGGGAGGCCTACGAGCAGTACTTC.

The chain couples TRBV5-1 to TRBJ2-3; 8 bases match TRBD1. Germline CDR1 SGHRS, CDR2 YFSETQ. The CDR3 is made up of 16 amino acids. V gave up 4 bases and J gave up 2 bases; unmatched junction bases: 9. The CDR3 nucleotides are TGCGCCAGCAGCCCTAACCTGACAGGGGACACAGATACGCAGTATTTT. The encoded protein is CASSPNLTGDTDTQYF. Complete variable domain (other parts from reference TRBV5-1 and TRBJ2-3): KAGVTQTPRYLIKTRGQQVTLSCSPISGHRSVSWYQQTPGQGLQFLFEYFSETQRNKGNFPGRFSGRQFSNSRSEMNVSTLELGDSALYLCASSPNLTGDTDTQYFGPGTRLTVL.

The chain joins TRBV29-1 to TRBJ2-3, with 7 bases fitting TRBD2. Germline V lookup: CDR1 SQVTM, CDR2 ANQGSEA. The J segment lost 2 bases and the V segment lost 6 bases, leaving 8 bases of the junction unmatched. The CDR3 is made up of 14 amino acids. As DNA, the CDR3 is TGCAGCGTCACCCAGCGGGGAGCCACAGATACGCAGTATTTT. As protein: CSVTQRGATDTQYF.

The chain carries TRBV6-2 or TRBV6-3 and TRBJ2-3; D may be TRBD2 (6 bases). The CDR3 loop spans 13 amino acids. Germline CDR1 is MNHEY and CDR2 is SVGEGT. V was cut by 11 bases and J by 2 bases, with 14 bases left in between. The CDR3 DNA reads as TGTGCCTGCGGGTGGAGGGACACAGATACGCAGTATTTT. Its translation: CACGWRDTDTQYF.